This T cell receptor beta chain was retrieved from a study of shared T cell receptors in the human thymus. The CDR3 length is 21 residues. Germline V gives CDR1 MNHNS, CDR2 SASEGT. Unmatched junction bases numbered 24, after V lost 0 bases and J lost 5 bases. Only in-frame clones appear in the TCRdb table, and some are missing; sequencing was by immunoSEQ multiplex PCR. The table lists 720,000 or so clones, 80% to 90% of them singletons. These records were also assigned to another study, of human thymus T cells. That source reports: The source of the thymus tissue was resections taken during corrective heart surgery. In unrelated individuals, thymic repertoires overlapped highly, according to related research.

The clonotype originates from a girl less than two years old with a congenital heart defect. The sample taken for sequencing was thymocytes. The chain couples TRBV6-1 to TRBJ1-1; 7 bases map to TRBD1. The CDR3 is CASSEANYRTNRGVGTTEAFF. CDR3 DNA sequence: TGTGCCAGCAGTGAAGCGAACTATAGGACCAACAGGGGAGTAGGGACGACTGAAGCTTTCTTT.